A selection of T cell receptor beta chains follows, all from one sample in a study of blood T cell repertoires in COVID-19. Measured with immunoSEQ multiplex PCR; TCRdb has only the in-frame clones, and not every one. In the table there are about 130,000 clones, around 83% of which are singletons. Sequenced material: peripheral blood. Receptors were obtained from a woman in her 50s with acute or convalescent COVID-19. CDR3s include the opening cysteine and the closing phenylalanine or tryptophan. The order of the fields is D gene, clone size, J gene, V gene, CDR3 DNA, CDR3 protein. A D gene is named only where the DNA matches it firmly. Clone sizes are given selectively: once, few, many, or a class where the clone is expanded.

D: TRBD1; size: few; J: TRBJ2-7; V: TRBV2; DNA: TGTGCCAGTGAGGGAGCAGGGGGATCCTACGAGCAGTACTTC; CDR3: CASEGAGGSYEQYF
D: TRBD2; size: -; J: TRBJ2-1; V: TRBV19; DNA: TGTGCCAGTAGCGCCAGGACTAGCGGGGGGGCGCAGTTCTTC; CDR3: CASSARTSGGAQFF
D: -; size: -; J: TRBJ2-7; V: TRBV6-5; DNA: TGTGCCAGCGGAAGGCAGGGGACAAGTCCCTACGAGCAGTACTTC; CDR3: CASGRQGTSPYEQYF
D: -; size: once; J: TRBJ2-7; V: TRBV28; DNA: TGTGCCAGCACCGAATCCCGACCCGGACTAAACTACGAGCAGTACTTC; CDR3: CASTESRPGLNYEQYF
D: -; size: few; J: TRBJ1-4; V: TRBV7-9; DNA: TGTGCCAGCAGCTTAGGGGCAGGGGTTGAAAAACTGTTTTTT; CDR3: CASSLGAGVEKLFF
D: -; size: -; J: TRBJ2-1; V: TRBV4-1; DNA: TGCGCCAGCAGCCAACGAACAGGAGGGTCCTACAATGAGCAGTTCTTC; CDR3: CASSQRTGGSYNEQFF
D: -; size: -; J: TRBJ2-1; V: TRBV24-1; DNA: TGTGCCACCAGTGACCGCCCCGGACCAGGTAGGGGAGAGCAGTTCTTC; CDR3: CATSDRPGPGRGEQFF
D: TRBD1; size: -; J: TRBJ1-1; V: TRBV30; DNA: TGTGCCTGGAGTGTCACAGGGGGCACTGAAGCTTTCTTT; CDR3: CAWSVTGGTEAFF
D: -; size: -; J: TRBJ2-7; V: TRBV6-6; DNA: TGTGCCAGCAGTTACGCCACCACAAGCTACGAGCAGTACTTC; CDR3: CASSYATTSYEQYF
D: TRBD2; size: -; J: TRBJ2-3; V: TRBV5-4; DNA: TGTGCCAGCAGCTTGGTGGGCGGGGGGGCCACAGATACGCAGTATTTT; CDR3: CASSLVGGGATDTQYF
D: -; size: -; J: TRBJ1-5; V: TRBV6-1; DNA: TGTGCCAGCAGTGAAGGGGCTTATCAGCCCCAGCATTTT; CDR3: CASSEGAYQPQHF
D: TRBD1; size: -; J: TRBJ2-1; V: TRBV6-2/TRBV6-3; DNA: TGTGCCAGCAGTTCTTCCGGGACAGGGCGCTACAATGAGCAGTTCTTC; CDR3: CASSSSGTGRYNEQFF
D: -; size: -; J: TRBJ1-4; V: TRBV7-8; DNA: TGTGCCAGCAGCTTACTCAGGGAAAAACTGTTTTTT; CDR3: CASSLLREKLFF
D: -; size: -; J: TRBJ1-1; V: TRBV19; DNA: TGTGCCAGTAGTAAAGGGAGGGGACCTGGACATTTGGGAACTGAAGCTTTCTTT; CDR3: CASSKGRGPGHLGTEAFF
D: TRBD1; size: -; J: TRBJ2-2; V: TRBV4-2; DNA: TGTGCCAGCAGCCAAGCCCGACAGGGTTCGAACACCGGGGAGCTGTTTTTT; CDR3: CASSQARQGSNTGELFF
D: TRBD1; size: -; J: TRBJ2-7; V: TRBV28; DNA: TGTGCCAGCAGTTTTGGGACCGGGACAGCCAACTACGAGCAGTACTTC; CDR3: CASSFGTGTANYEQYF
D: TRBD2; size: -; J: TRBJ2-7; V: TRBV5-1; DNA: TGCGCCAGCAGCTTCGGACTAGCGGGACCCAACGCCTACGAGCAGTACTTC; CDR3: CASSFGLAGPNAYEQYF
D: TRBD1; size: -; J: TRBJ1-6; V: TRBV14; DNA: TGTGCCAGCAGCCAAAGGGGACAGGGGGTCGGGGGTAATTCACCCCTCCACTTT; CDR3: CASSQRGQGVGGNSPLHF
D: -; size: -; J: TRBJ1-1; V: TRBV3-1/TRBV3-2; DNA: TGTGCCAGCAGCCACAGGGGAGCTGAAGCTTTCTTT; CDR3: CASSHRGAEAFF
D: -; size: -; J: TRBJ2-6; V: TRBV7-2; DNA: TGTGCCAGCAGCTTCTCGGACATGGCTGGGGCCAACGTCCTGACTTTC; CDR3: CASSFSDMAGANVLTF
D: -; size: -; J: TRBJ1-6; V: TRBV19; DNA: TGTGCCAGTAGTGGCGGGGCTCAACATAATTCACCCCTCCACTTT; CDR3: CASSGGAQHNSPLHF
D: TRBD1; size: -; J: TRBJ1-4; V: TRBV19; DNA: TGTGCCAGTAGTGAAGACAGGGTGAATGAAAAACTGTTTTTT; CDR3: CASSEDRVNEKLFF
D: -; size: -; J: TRBJ1-2; V: TRBV30; DNA: TGTGCCTGGAGTAAAATGAGCTTCTATGGCTACACCTTC; CDR3: CAWSKMSFYGYTF
D: TRBD1; size: few; J: TRBJ1-5; V: TRBV5-1; DNA: TGCGCCAGCAGCTTGGGGGACAGGGAAAGCAATCAGCCCCAGCATTTT; CDR3: CASSLGDRESNQPQHF